This TCR beta chain originates from a study of blood T cell repertoires in COVID-19. Study-wide context: Spain, Italy and the United States supplied samples that represented acute and convalescent COVID-19.

Methods used by the authors: Reference gene primer amplification gave nucleated cell count estimates. The data were produced by immunoSEQ multiplex PCR, yet TCRdb's version contains in-frame clones alone and is incomplete. The D gene and trimming were derived from the DNA, and the V and J assignments and clone size from that table. Of 150,000 to 200,000 clones listed, approximately 87% are singletons. CDR1 is MNHEY, CDR2 SMNVEV, per germline (reference sequence). The CDR3 loop spans 14 amino acids. V gave up 1 base and J gave up 1 base; unmatched junction bases: 1. During active infection, Seattle patients enrolled and were then monitored through disease.

The J gene is TRBJ2-7, the V gene TRBV27, with 7 bases aligning to TRBD2. This sequence was found in a woman in her sixties or seventies with COVID-19, enrolled during active disease. The sequenced sample consisted of peripheral blood. CDR3 sequence: CASSLWGLSYEQYF. For the CDR3, the DNA is TGTGCCAGCAGTTTATGGGGACTATCCTACGAGCAGTACTTC.